These 18 T cell receptor beta chains originate from one sample sequenced in a study of T-cell reconstitution after alpha-beta-depleted transplantation in children. Preparation of the TCRbeta library was carried out with unique molecular identifiers. TCRdb processed the PCR reads anew with MiXCR; each CDR3 protein has one entry. The sample holds a few hundred thousand distinct CDR3 sequences, approximately 20% seen once. The sequencing here drew on PBMCs, mostly from graft donor cells, taken 180 days after TCRalphabeta/CD19-depleted stem cell transplant. These receptors came from a male patient between 5 and 17 years old who had a stem cell transplant for acute lymphoblastic leukemia, so the T cells may come from the graft donor.

The chain is built from TRBV24-1 and TRBJ2-1; TRBD2 matches 10 bases. Germline CDR1 KGHDR, CDR2 SFDVKD. The CDR3 length is 16 residues. V was clipped by 5 bases and J by 5 bases; unmatched bases: 8. The CDR3: CATSAVGLATHNEQFF. For the CDR3, the DNA is TGTGCCACCAGTGCCGTGGGACTAGCGACCCACAATGAGCAGTTCTTC.

The chain joins TRBV28 to TRBJ2-7; D is uncertain. The ends were cut back, 3 bases at V and 1 base at J, with 13 bases in the middle. The germline gives CDR1 MDHEN, CDR2 SYDVKM. This CDR3 contains 15 residues. The CDR3 protein is CASSFEVSPSYEQYF. The CDR3 bases are TGTGCCAGCAGTTTTGAGGTCAGTCCATCCTACGAGCAGTACTTC.

The chain employs TRBV6-2 or TRBV6-3 and TRBJ2-1; tentative D call: TRBD2 (6 bases). Trimming took 0 bases from V and 5 from J, leaving 11 bases between them. This CDR3 is built from 15 residues. CDR1 MNHEY and CDR2 SVGEGT come from the germline V gene. The CDR3 DNA reads TGTGCCAGCAGTTACTCTGGACTACCTGACAATGAGCAGTTCTTC. This gives the protein CASSYSGLPDNEQFF.

The chain uses TRBV7-2 and TRBJ1-1, with D uncertain. Germline V gene lookup returns CDR1 SGHTA and CDR2 FQGNSA. This CDR3 is 17 amino acids long. The V end was cut by 5 bases, the J end by 1 base, with 20 bases between. Here the CDR3 reads CASSHQPLRKANTEAFF. The CDR3 DNA sequence: TGTGCCAGCAGCCATCAACCTCTAAGGAAGGCGAACACTGAAGCTTTCTTT.

This clonotype was counted a few times. The chain is built from TRBV10-3 and TRBJ1-2; D unclear. CDR3 length: 13 amino acids. Trimming took 2 bases from V and 2 from J, leaving 6 bases between them. Germline CDR1 and CDR2: ENHRY and SYGVKD. The CDR3 DNA follows: TGTGCCATCAGTGAGCCGGGGAACTATGGCTACACCTTC. Translation gives CAISEPGNYGYTF.

In its sample, this clonotype was seen a few times. The chain couples TRBV15 to TRBJ2-5; D is unresolved. V was shortened by 4 bases and J by 8 bases, with 14 bases between the two germline ends. In germline, CDR1 is LNHNV, CDR2 YYDKDF (reference sequence). The CDR3 is 13 residues long. The CDR3 DNA reads TGTGCCACCAGCACTTCCTCGACTCTCACCCAGTACTTC. Translating gives CATSTSSTLTQYF.

At least ten counts were recorded for this clonotype. The V gene is TRBV5-1, the J gene TRBJ2-7; 8 bases are a match to TRBD2. The CDR3 runs 14 residues. The J segment lost 1 base and the V segment lost 2 bases, leaving 2 bases of the junction unmatched. CDR1 is SGHRS, CDR2 YFSETQ, per germline. CDR3 in amino acids: CASSFTGGSYEQYF. DNA of the CDR3: TGCGCCAGCAGCTTTACGGGAGGGTCCTACGAGCAGTACTTC.

The V call is TRBV27, the J call TRBJ1-5; D uncertain. The germline CDR1 and CDR2 sequences are MNHEY and SMNVEV (reference sequence). The CDR3 runs 13 residues. V was clipped by 2 bases and J by 5 bases, with 7 bases between them. CDR3 amino acids: CASSLRLHQPQHF. The DNA for the CDR3 is TGTGCCAGCAGTTTACGCCTTCATCAGCCCCAGCATTTT.

This clonotype has only a few counts. This sequence joins TRBV11-1 and TRBJ2-1; D unclear. Trimming left V 2 bases short and J 8 bases short, with 4 bases between. The CDR3 has 11 residues. In germline, CDR1 is SGHAT, CDR2 FQDESV (reference sequence). Here the CDR3 DNA reads TGTGCCAGCAGCTTACTTGATGAGCAGTTCTTC. It encodes CASSLLDEQFF.

Only a few counts were recorded for this clonotype. The chain uses TRBV20-1 and TRBJ1-6, with 10 bases that match TRBD1. Trimming removed 1 base from V and 7 bases from J; junction bases left unmatched: 4. Germline V gives CDR1 DFQATT, CDR2 SNEGSKA (reference sequence). This CDR3 is built from 15 residues. The CDR3 nucleotides are TGCAGTGCTAGAGTTGGACAGGGGGGGAATTCACCCCTCCACTTT. It yields the protein CSARVGQGGNSPLHF.

This chain uses TRBV2 with TRBJ2-3, with D perhaps TRBD2 (7 bases). Germline CDR1 reads SNHLY; CDR2 reads FYNNEI. The length of the CDR3 is 15 residues. V dropped 5 bases and J dropped 4 bases, with 16 bases sitting between them. The CDR3 protein is CASSLQGREADTQYF. The CDR3 nucleotides are TGTGCCAGCAGTTTACAGGGCCGGGAGGCAGATACGCAGTATTTT.

This clonotype was seen a handful of times. CDR3 residues: CASVEGSSYNEQFF. In DNA form, the CDR3 reads TGTGCCAGCGTGGAAGGGAGCTCCTACAATGAGCAGTTCTTC. The chain is built from TRBV25-1 and TRBJ2-1; D might be TRBD2 (5 bases). Trimming left V 8 bases short and J 0 bases short, with 11 bases between. The germline CDR1 and CDR2 sequences are MGHDK and SYGVNS. The CDR3 covers 14 residues.

The chain carries TRBV7-6 and TRBJ1-1; D not certain. The V gene's germline CDR1 is SGHVS and CDR2 FNYEAQ. With 4 bases removed from V and 1 base from J, the gap between germline ends came to 13 bases. The CDR3 loop spans 15 amino acids. CDR3 sequence (DNA): TGTGCCAGCAGCTCATCTACAAATCGGAACACTGAAGCTTTCTTT. The encoded protein is CASSSSTNRNTEAFF.

The chain carries TRBV7-3 and TRBJ2-2; weak D call: TRBD2 (6 bases). Trimming cost V 2 bases and J 5 bases, with 15 bases left between them. The CDR3 contains 16 residues. Per germline, CDR1 SGHTA and CDR2 FQGTGA. The CDR3 spells CASSLGSGLWTGELFF. CDR3 nucleotides: TGTGCCAGCAGCTTAGGTTCGGGACTTTGGACCGGGGAGCTGTTTTTT.

This clonotype was picked up many times. J is TRBJ2-7 and V is TRBV5-1, with TRBD2 identical over 14 bases. V was pared by 4 bases and J by 4 bases, with 10 bases of the junction left unmatched. The germline CDR1 and CDR2 sequences are SGHRS and YFSETQ. This CDR3 has 17 residues. The DNA for the CDR3 is TGCGCCAGCAGCCGGGGACTAGCGGGAGTATATCAGTACGAGCAGTACTTC. Residues: CASSRGLAGVYQYEQYF.

The chain links TRBV7-9 to TRBJ1-5, with D uncertain. The CDR3 runs 15 residues. Trimming cost V 5 bases and J 5 bases, with 16 bases left between them. Germline V gives CDR1 SEHNR, CDR2 FQNEAQ (reference sequence). The CDR3 nucleotides are TGTGCCAGCAGCCCAGACGGGGTGAGGGATCAGCCCCAGCATTTT. Its protein is CASSPDGVRDQPQHF. Looking up the rest from reference TRBV7-9 and TRBJ1-5 gives the full variable domain: DTGVSQNPRHKITKRGQNVTFRCDPISEHNRLYWYRQTLGQGPEFLTYFQNEAQLEKSRLLSDRFSAERPKGSFSTLEIQRTEQGDSAMYLCASSPDGVRDQPQHFGDGTRLSIL.

The rearrangement joins TRBV24-1 to TRBJ2-1; a weak D match, TRBD2 (5 bases). The CDR3 is 16 residues long. Trimming pared 1 base from V and 0 bases from J, leaving 9 bases between. Looked up from germline, CDR1 is KGHDR and CDR2 is SFDVKD. CDR3 loop: CATSDFEGSSYNEQFF. CDR3 nucleotide sequence: TGTGCCACCAGTGATTTTGAAGGGAGCTCCTACAATGAGCAGTTCTTC.

This chain uses TRBV13 with TRBJ1-5; D possibly corresponds to TRBD1 (6 bases). Trimming pared 0 bases from V and 6 bases from J, leaving 21 bases between. Per the germline V gene, CDR1 is PRHDT and CDR2 is FYEKMQ (reference sequence). This CDR3 is 18 amino acids long. CDR3 DNA sequence: TGTGCCAGCAGCTTAGGGTGGCAGGGGAATTTTGTACGTCAGCCCCAGCATTTT. Residues: CASSLGWQGNFVRQPQHF.